The 23 T cell receptor beta chains given below trace back to one sample, sequenced in a study of OX40 agonist ivuxolimab in advanced cancers. To prepare the library, the immunoSEQ multiplex PCR assay was applied. The source is immuneACCESS, and TCRdb retained only in-frame sequences with V and J called. Part of the clones is not carried over; for the studies checked, unresolved V genes explain less than half of this, and the remainder is unexplained. This sample holds 67,000 or so clones; more than 70% were observed only once. The leading ten clones occupy approximately 1% of the sample. This specimen consisted of CD4+ or CD8+ T cells sorted from blood, obtained in a trial of the OX40 agonist ivuxolimab. The receptors were sampled from an adult with an advanced solid tumor such as melanoma, head and neck, liver or kidney cancer.

This clone was seen a single time. The chain employs TRBV5-6 and TRBJ2-1; D is perhaps TRBD1 or TRBD2 (5 bases each). Germline loops: CDR1 SGHDT, CDR2 YYEEEE. The CDR3 is 17 amino acids. Between the trimmed V and J ends, which lost 3 bases and 6 bases, there was a span of 22 bases. DNA of the CDR3: TGTGCCAGCAGCTGGAGGCCCGATTTGGGGGTAGTCAATGAGCAGTTCTTC. Amino acids: CASSWRPDLGVVNEQFF.

The genes are TRBV6-1 and TRBJ1-1, with a possible D match to TRBD1 (6 bases). Deletions cut 5 bases from V and 5 bases from J, with 18 bases between. The germline V gene has CDR1 MNHNS and CDR2 SASEGT. The CDR3 contains 15 residues. The CDR3 loop reads CASSRLQGKETEAFF. Written as DNA, the CDR3 is TGTGCCAGCAGTAGACTACAGGGAAAGGAGACTGAAGCTTTCTTT.

This clone is termed medium-sized. This chain connects TRBV18 to TRBJ2-2; TRBD2 is a possible D gene (6 bases). V lost 4 bases and J 1 base, leaving 7 bases between the germline ends. CDR1 is KGHSH and CDR2 is LQKENI in the germline V gene. The CDR3 spans 14 residues. The CDR3 loop is CASSRGVNTGELFF. The CDR3 DNA is TGTGCCAGCTCACGGGGGGTGAACACCGGGGAGCTGTTTTTT.

The V call is TRBV9, the J call TRBJ2-3, with 8 bases that match TRBD1. Germline V gene lookup returns CDR1 SGDLS and CDR2 YYNGEE. The CDR3 is 15 residues long. Trimming cost V 3 bases and J 4 bases; bases outside gene matches: 7. CDR3 DNA sequence: TGTGCCAGCAGCGAATGGACGGACAGGGCAGATACGCAGTATTTT. Protein: CASSEWTDRADTQYF.

The genes are TRBV30 and TRBJ1-4; no clear D gene. Trimming removed 2 bases at V and 8 bases at J, with 9 bases between. This CDR3 is built from 12 residues. CDR1 and CDR2 from the germline V gene are GTSNPN and SVGIG (reference sequence). The CDR3 is CAWSLTAEKLFF. Here the CDR3 DNA reads TGTGCCTGGAGTCTTACGGCAGAAAAACTGTTTTTT.

The V call is TRBV10-1, the J call TRBJ2-1; 7 bases are a match to TRBD2. Germline CDR1 and CDR2: WNHNN and SYGVQD (reference sequence). This CDR3 contains 14 residues. Losses at the gene ends were 3 bases for V and 3 bases for J; bases not matched to a gene: 2. The CDR3 DNA is TGCGCCAGCAGTGATGGGGGGGGCTACAATGAGCAGTTCTTC. It codes for CASSDGGGYNEQFF.

This clone was detected a few times. The CDR3 DNA follows: TGCGCCAGCAGCCTTGGGGCCAGCACCTACAATGAGCAGTTCTTC. It specifies CASSLGASTYNEQFF. The V gene is TRBV4-1, the J gene TRBJ2-1; D is perhaps TRBD1 (5 bases). This CDR3 region has 15 residues. The germline V gene encodes CDR1 MGHRA and CDR2 YSYEKL. Between the trimmed V and J ends, which lost 4 bases and 2 bases, there was a span of 12 bases.

The J gene is TRBJ2-1, the V gene TRBV19; 9 bases agree with TRBD1. Germline loops: CDR1 LNHDA, CDR2 SQIVND (reference sequence). CDR3 length: 14 residues. The V segment lost 5 bases and the J segment 5 bases; nucleotides outside the gene matches: 4. The CDR3 loop reads CASSVRTGDNEQFF. Written as DNA, the CDR3 is TGTGCCAGTAGTGTGCGGACAGGGGACAATGAGCAGTTCTTC.

The V call is TRBV11-2, the J call TRBJ2-1; TRBD2 agrees at 11 bases. The germline V gene encodes CDR1 SGHAT and CDR2 FQNNGV. The trim removed 5 bases at V and 8 bases at J, leaving 8 bases unmatched. There are 15 residues in the CDR3. CDR3 loop: CASSIAGGNVYEQFF. DNA for the CDR3: TGTGCCAGCAGCATAGCGGGGGGGAATGTTTATGAGCAGTTCTTC.

The CDR3 DNA follows: TGTGCCAGCAGCCGCTCCGGGACATTCGAGGCTGAAGCTTTCTTT. Amino acid sequence: CASSRSGTFEAEAFF. The J gene is TRBJ1-1, the V gene TRBV7-9; possibly TRBD1 for D (6 bases). The CDR3 totals 15 residues. V lost 5 bases and J lost 6, with 19 bases in between. The germline V gene encodes CDR1 SEHNR and CDR2 FQNEAQ (reference sequence).

Only a few counts were recorded for this clone. The gene calls are TRBV19 and TRBJ1-1; possibly TRBD1 for D (6 bases). With 3 bases removed from V and 4 bases from J, the gap between germline ends came to 24 bases. The CDR3 is 18 amino acids. CDR1 LNHDA and CDR2 SQIVND come from the germline V gene (reference sequence). CDR3 in amino acids: CASSMRGTSQRVGTEAFF. CDR3 nucleotides: TGTGCCAGTAGTATGCGAGGGACATCTCAGAGGGTCGGCACTGAAGCTTTCTTT.

The V call is TRBV14, the J call TRBJ2-2, with a possible D match to TRBD2 (6 bases). The CDR3 runs 14 residues. Germline values: CDR1 SGHDN, CDR2 FVKESK. Trimming removed 6 bases from V and 3 bases from J, with 11 bases in between. The CDR3 sequence is CASSGGIYTGELFF. CDR3 DNA: TGTGCCAGCAGTGGAGGGATATACACCGGGGAGCTGTTTTTT. Combining the CDR3 with reference TRBV14 and TRBJ2-2 gives the whole variable domain EAGVTQFPSHSVIEKGQTVTLRCDPISGHDNLYWYRRVMGKEIKFLLHFVKESKQDESGMPNNRFLAERTGGTYSTLKVQPAELEDSGVYFCASSGGIYTGELFFGEGSRLTVL.

The chain couples TRBV27 to TRBJ1-1; a weak D match, TRBD1 (5 bases). The germline CDR1 and CDR2 sequences are MNHEY and SMNVEV (reference sequence). The ends were cut back, 3 bases at V and 5 bases at J, with 25 bases in the middle. This CDR3 is built from 18 residues. Here the CDR3 reads CASSFNRAGPRGWTEAFF. CDR3 DNA sequence: TGTGCCAGCAGTTTTAATCGGGCAGGGCCAAGAGGATGGACTGAAGCTTTCTTT.

The gene calls are TRBV7-2 and TRBJ2-3; D unresolved. CDR1 and CDR2 from the germline V gene are SGHTA and FQGNSA. The CDR3 contains 16 residues. V was pared by 0 bases and J by 6 bases, with 16 bases between. The CDR3, as DNA: TGTGCCAGCAGCTTAGCAGAAGCGAGACCTGTGGATACGCAGTATTTT. Translating it yields CASSLAEARPVDTQYF.

V gene TRBV2 combines with J gene TRBJ1-3; possible D gene TRBD1, 6 bases. V lost 6 bases, J lost 3 bases, and 9 bases lay in between. This CDR3 comprises 13 residues. The V gene's germline CDR1 is SNHLY and CDR2 FYNNEI. The CDR3 DNA reads TGTGCCAGCAGGAAGGACAGTGGAAACACCATATATTTT. Its translation: CASRKDSGNTIYF. Variable domain in full (rest from reference TRBV2 and TRBJ1-3): EPEVTQTPSHQVTQMGQEVILRCVPISNHLYFYWYRQILGQKVEFLVSFYNNEISEKSEIFDDQFSVERPDGSNFTLKIRSTKLEDSAMYFCASRKDSGNTIYFGEGSWLTVV.

The chain joins TRBV2 to TRBJ1-1, with D perhaps TRBD1 (5 bases). CDR1 and CDR2 from the germline V gene are SNHLY and FYNNEI. The CDR3 totals 13 residues. V lost 5 bases and J lost 1, with 8 bases in between. As DNA, the CDR3 is TGTGCCAGCAGTACCGACAGGAACACTGAAGCTTTCTTT. Its translation: CASSTDRNTEAFF.

V usage is TRBV10-1 and J usage is TRBJ2-1, with unresolved D. CDR3 length equals 14 residues. Trimming left V 3 bases short and J 5 bases short, with 11 bases between. The germline V gene has CDR1 WNHNN and CDR2 SYGVQD (reference sequence). The CDR3 DNA sequence: TGCGCCAGCAGTGATTTTGGCGGACACAATGAGCAGTTCTTC. Translating gives CASSDFGGHNEQFF.

The chain combines TRBV18 with TRBJ2-2; perhaps TRBD1 as D (5 bases). V shed 1 base and J shed 3 bases, with 9 bases lying between them. Germline V CDR1 and CDR2: KGHSH, LQKENI. The CDR3 totals 15 residues. CDR3 sequence reads: CASSPQAGHTGELFF. The CDR3 DNA reads TGTGCCAGCTCACCACAAGCAGGGCACACCGGGGAGCTGTTTTTT.

The V gene is TRBV2, the J gene TRBJ2-7; no reliable D call. V shed 1 base and J shed 6 bases, with 7 bases lying between them. Per germline, CDR1 SNHLY and CDR2 FYNNEI. The CDR3 consists of 12 residues. In DNA, the CDR3 is TGTGCCAGCAGTGAAGGGCCGACCGAGCAGTACTTC. This gives the protein CASSEGPTEQYF.

This rearrangement joins TRBV27 to TRBJ2-5, with no clear D. The V gene lost 6 bases and the J gene lost 5 bases, with 19 bases spanning the gap. The germline V gene encodes CDR1 MNHEY and CDR2 SMNVEV (reference sequence). This CDR3 contains 15 residues. CDR3 in DNA: TGTGCCAGCAGCCGGAGCCGGGTGGTGCGGGAGACCCAGTACTTC. Its translation: CASSRSRVVRETQYF.

The rearrangement joins TRBV2 to TRBJ1-5; no clear D. V lost 3 bases to trimming and J lost 3 bases, with 12 bases between them. The length of the CDR3 is 15 residues. CDR1 is SNHLY, CDR2 FYNNEI, per germline. The chain's CDR3 is CASSDDNRANQPQHF. The CDR3 nucleotides read TGTGCCAGCAGTGACGACAATAGGGCCAATCAGCCCCAGCATTTT.

V usage is TRBV6-1 and J usage is TRBJ1-6, with D hard to call. The CDR3 has 15 amino acids. CDR1 is MNHNS and CDR2 is SASEGT in the germline V gene. V shed 4 bases and J shed 15 bases, with 22 bases lying between them. This chain's CDR3 is CASSVGVAGSRRLHF. In DNA, the CDR3 is TGTGCCAGCAGTGTCGGGGTCGCGGGATCCAGACGCCTCCACTTT.

This clone was seen more than once but under ten times. V usage is TRBV6-5 and J usage is TRBJ1-6; no clear D. Trimming shortened V by 6 bases and J by 8 bases, and 14 bases separated the two germline ends. The CDR3 sequence is 14 residues long. Germline values: CDR1 MNHEY, CDR2 SVGAGI. CDR3 sequence: CASRTEWRYSPLHF. The CDR3 DNA reads TGTGCCAGCAGAACAGAATGGAGGTATTCACCCCTCCACTTT.